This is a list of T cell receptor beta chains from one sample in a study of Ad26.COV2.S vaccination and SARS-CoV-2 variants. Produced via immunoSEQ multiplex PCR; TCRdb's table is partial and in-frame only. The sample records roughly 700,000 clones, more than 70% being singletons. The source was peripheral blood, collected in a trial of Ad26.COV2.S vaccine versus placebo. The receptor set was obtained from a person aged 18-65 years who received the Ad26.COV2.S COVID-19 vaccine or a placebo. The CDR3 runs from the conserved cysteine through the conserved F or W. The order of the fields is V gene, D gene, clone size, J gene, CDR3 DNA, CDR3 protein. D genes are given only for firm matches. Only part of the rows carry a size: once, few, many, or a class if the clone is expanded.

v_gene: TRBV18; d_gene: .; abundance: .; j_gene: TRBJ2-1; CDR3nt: TGTGCCAGCTCACCCCGGGCAGGAGGATACAATGAGCAGTTCTTC; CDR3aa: CASSPRAGGYNEQFF
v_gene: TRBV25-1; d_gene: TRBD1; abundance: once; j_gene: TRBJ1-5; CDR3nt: TGTGCCAGCAGATCCGGGACAGGGGAAGGTCAGCCCCAGCATTTT; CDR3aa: CASRSGTGEGQPQHF
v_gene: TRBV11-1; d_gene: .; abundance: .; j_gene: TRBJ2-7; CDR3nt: TGTGCCAGCAGCCTATGGACTACTAGCTACGAGCAGTACTTC; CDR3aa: CASSLWTTSYEQYF
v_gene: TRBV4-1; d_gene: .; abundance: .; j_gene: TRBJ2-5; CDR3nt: TGCGCCAGCAGCCAAGTGAGGGCCGAAGAGACCCAGTACTTC; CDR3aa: CASSQVRAEETQYF
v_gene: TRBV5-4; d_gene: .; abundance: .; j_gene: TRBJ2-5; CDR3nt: TGTGCCAGCAGCTTGGGGGGGCCCTCGGAGACCCAGTACTTC; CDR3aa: CASSLGGPSETQYF
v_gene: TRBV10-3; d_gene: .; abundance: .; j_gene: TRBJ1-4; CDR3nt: TGTGCCTCGTTGACCGTGAGGAATGAAAAACTGTTTTTT; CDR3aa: CASLTVRNEKLFF
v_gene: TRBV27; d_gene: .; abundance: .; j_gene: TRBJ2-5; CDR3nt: TGTGCCAGCAGCCGTGAAGGAGGGGAGACCCAGTACTTC; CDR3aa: CASSREGGETQYF
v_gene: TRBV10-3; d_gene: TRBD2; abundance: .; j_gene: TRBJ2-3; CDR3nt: TGTGCCATCAGTACCGGACTAGCGGGGGGAGCTAAGAGTACGCAGTATTTT; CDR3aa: CAISTGLAGGAKSTQYF
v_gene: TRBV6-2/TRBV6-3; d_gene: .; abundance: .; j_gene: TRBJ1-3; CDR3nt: TGTGCCAGCAGTTACACGGACAACTCTGGAAACACCATATATTTT; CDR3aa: CASSYTDNSGNTIYF
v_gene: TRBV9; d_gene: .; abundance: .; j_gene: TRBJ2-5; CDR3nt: TGTGCCAGCAGCGGACCCGGGGTCAGGGAGACCCAGTACTTC; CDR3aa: CASSGPGVRETQYF
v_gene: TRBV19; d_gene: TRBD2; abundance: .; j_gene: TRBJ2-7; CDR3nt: TGTGCCAGTAGTATAAGAGCTAGCGGGAGACCCTACGAGCAGTACTTC; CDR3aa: CASSIRASGRPYEQYF
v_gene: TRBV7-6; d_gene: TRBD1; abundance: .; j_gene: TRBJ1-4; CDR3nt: TGTGCCAGCAGCTTAACGGGGACAGCTAATGAAAAACTGTTTTTT; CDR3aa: CASSLTGTANEKLFF
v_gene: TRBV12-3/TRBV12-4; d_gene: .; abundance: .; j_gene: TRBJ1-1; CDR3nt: TGTGCCAGCAGTTCCTACATGAACACTGAAGCTTTCTTT; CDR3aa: CASSSYMNTEAFF
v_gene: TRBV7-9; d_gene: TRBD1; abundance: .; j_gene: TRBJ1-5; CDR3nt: TGTGCCAGCAGCTTAGGACAGGGTAGCCAGCCCCAGCATTTT; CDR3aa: CASSLGQGSQPQHF
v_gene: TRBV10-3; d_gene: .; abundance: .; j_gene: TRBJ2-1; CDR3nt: TGTGCCATCAGTGAGTCGACTCCCGGACTAATCAATGAGCAGTTCTTC; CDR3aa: CAISESTPGLINEQFF
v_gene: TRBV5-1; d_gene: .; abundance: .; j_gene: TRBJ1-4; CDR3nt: TGCGCCAGCAGCTTGGAGCGGGCAAATGAAAAACTGTTTTTT; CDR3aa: CASSLERANEKLFF
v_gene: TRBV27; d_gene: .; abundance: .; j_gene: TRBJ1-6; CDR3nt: TGTGCCAGCAGTCGACAGACCTATAATTCACCCCTCCACTTT; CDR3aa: CASSRQTYNSPLHF